Included here is one T cell receptor (beta chain) sequence, with context. This clonotype was observed many times. Its binding antigen is unknown. Base quality data are lacking; no much larger clone is found one base away. The reads were generated on an Illumina HiSeq 2000. Multiplex PCR amplification was used to generate the TCR beta chain libraries. High-throughput sequencing was used to analyze the amplified TCR beta chain products. TCRdb reanalyzed the raw reads on its own, using fastp at Q25 for trimming and MiXCR for clone calling, and kept in-frame beta chains. A single entry per CDR3 protein holds the most common genes and DNA from its merged rows. This sample is represented by more than 250,000 distinct CDR3 sequences; over 30% of them were singletons. The ten largest clones represent around 1.1% of the sample. Lymph node samples came from the axillary draining lymph nodes of breast cancer patients.

This record comes from a study of breast tumors, draining lymph nodes, adjacent tissues (dated by TCRdb to the mid-2010s). Describing the broader study: In breast cancer patients, the study compared the TCR beta repertoires of tumor, adjacent nontumor tissue and axillary lymph nodes. In human breast cancer, the study set out to assess how tumor, surrounding tissue and draining lymph node repertoires relate to one another and whether T cells might be exchanged between them. Broader findings and caveats from the paper: The data were judged consistent with most tumor T cells deriving from the lymph node and then expanding within tumor tissue. Tumor T-cell repertoires showed less diversity than lymph node repertoires and more diversity than nontumor tissue repertoires, and tumor T-cell repertoires showed preferential V and J gene usage. Tumor and nontumor tissue repertoires were found to be significantly more similar in luminal-like than in basal-like breast cancer. The study presented the conclusion that tumor T cells originate in lymph nodes as consistent with a hypothesis, not as something directly demonstrated.

This TCR was recovered from a female donor with breast cancer. Some clones in this sample may be carry-over from other donors' samples. The sample comprised axillary lymph node tissue.

The CDR3 protein sequence reads: CASAARNLYEQYF. The nucleotide sequence is TGCGCCAGCGCGGCACGGAATCTCTACGAGCAGTACTTC. The chain links TRBV5-1 with TRBJ2-7, with the D gene not clear enough to name. For CDR1 and CDR2, the germline V gene lists SGHRS and YFSETQ. The CDR3 runs 13 amino acids, cysteine and phenylalanine included. The kept DNA is CDR3 alone, 39 bases in frame from the first base. V lost 7 bases and J lost 3 bases; the stretch between them is 14 bases long.